This T cell receptor beta chain originates from a study of OX40 agonist ivuxolimab in advanced cancers. About the study: Dose-escalation patients were diagnosed with hepatocellular carcinoma, melanoma, renal cell cancer or head and neck cancer.

As regards this clone: What it recognizes is unknown.

Trimming took off 3 bases at V and 6 bases at J, with 12 bases between the two ends. This CDR3 is built from 14 residues. Germline-derived CDR1 and CDR2 are SGHTA and FQGNSA. Sampling of blood occurred at baseline, cycle 4 day 1, and cycle 7 day 1. Notes on the study in general: By week 6 at 0.1 to 3.0 mg/kg, blood CD4+ and CD8+ T cells had expanded clonally.

Using immunoSEQ multiplex PCR, the repertoire was profiled, and TCRdb retains in-frame clones only, with some absent. The sample yields more than 9,500 clones, 80% seen once. The material sequenced was CD4+ or CD8+ T cells sorted from blood, taken in a trial of the OX40 agonist ivuxolimab. The receptor's source is an adult with an advanced solid tumor such as melanoma, head and neck, liver or kidney cancer. The chain carries TRBV7-2 and TRBJ1-5, with D possibly matching TRBD1 (5 bases). CDR3 region: CASSFNRGGQPQHF. The CDR3 DNA sequence: TGTGCCAGCAGCTTCAACCGTGGGGGTCAGCCCCAGCATTTT.